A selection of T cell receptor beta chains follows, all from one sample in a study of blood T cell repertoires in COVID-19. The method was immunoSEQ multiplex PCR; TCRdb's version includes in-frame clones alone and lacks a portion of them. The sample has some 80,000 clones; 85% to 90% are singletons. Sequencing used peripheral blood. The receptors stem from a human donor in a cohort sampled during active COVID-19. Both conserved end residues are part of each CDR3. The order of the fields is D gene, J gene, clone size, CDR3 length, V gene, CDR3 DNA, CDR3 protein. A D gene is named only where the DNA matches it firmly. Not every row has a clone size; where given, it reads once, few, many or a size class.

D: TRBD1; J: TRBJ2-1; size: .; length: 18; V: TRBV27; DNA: TGTGCCAGCAGTCTCTACTATAGGTGGGGGACAGGGGTAAATGAGCAGTTCTTC; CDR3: CASSLYYRWGTGVNEQFF
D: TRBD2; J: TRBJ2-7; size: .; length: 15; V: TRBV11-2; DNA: TGTGCCAGCAGCTCCCAGAGTAGCGGGAGCTACGAGCAGTACTTC; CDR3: CASSSQSSGSYEQYF
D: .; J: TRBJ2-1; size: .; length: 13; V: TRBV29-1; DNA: TGCAGCGTTCGACACTCAGGTTACAATGAGCAGTTCTTC; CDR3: CSVRHSGYNEQFF
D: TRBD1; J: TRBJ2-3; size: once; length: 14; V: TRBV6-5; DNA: TGTGCCAGCAGTTACTCAGGGGGCTCAGATACGCAGTATTTT; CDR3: CASSYSGGSDTQYF
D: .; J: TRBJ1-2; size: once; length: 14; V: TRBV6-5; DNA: TGTGCCAGCAGTTACTCGTACAGGGTTATAGGCTACACCTTC; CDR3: CASSYSYRVIGYTF
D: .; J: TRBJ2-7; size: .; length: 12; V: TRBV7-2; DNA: TGTGCCAGCAGCGGAGTGTCCTACGAGCAGTACTTC; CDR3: CASSGVSYEQYF
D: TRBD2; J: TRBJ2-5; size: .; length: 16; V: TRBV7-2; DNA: TGTGCCAGCAGCCCAGAGGGAACTAGCGGGGCGCAGACCCAGTACTTC; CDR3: CASSPEGTSGAQTQYF
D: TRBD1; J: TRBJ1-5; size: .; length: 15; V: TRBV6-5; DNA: TGTGCCAGCAGTACAGGGGGCGCGGGCAATCAGCCCCAGCATTTT; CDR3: CASSTGGAGNQPQHF
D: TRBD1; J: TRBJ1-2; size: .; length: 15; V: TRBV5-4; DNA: TGTGCCAGCAGCTTAGCCACGACAGGGGGCCAGGGCTACACCTTC; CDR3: CASSLATTGGQGYTF
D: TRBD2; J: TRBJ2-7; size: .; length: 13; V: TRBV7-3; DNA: TGTGCCAGCTCCGGCGGGAGTGGTTACGAGCAGTACTTC; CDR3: CASSGGSGYEQYF
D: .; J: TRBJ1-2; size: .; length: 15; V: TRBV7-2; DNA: TGTGCCAGCATCCGGGGGGCGTGGGGCCAGGATGGCTACACCTTC; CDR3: CASIRGAWGQDGYTF
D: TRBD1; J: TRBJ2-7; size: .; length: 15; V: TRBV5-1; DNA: TGCGCCAGCAGCTTGGGTGTGGGACAGGGACACGAGCAGTACTTC; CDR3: CASSLGVGQGHEQYF
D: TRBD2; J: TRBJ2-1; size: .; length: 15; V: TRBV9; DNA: TGTGCCAGCAGCCTCGGACTAGCGGAGTGGGATGAGCAGTTCTTC; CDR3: CASSLGLAEWDEQFF
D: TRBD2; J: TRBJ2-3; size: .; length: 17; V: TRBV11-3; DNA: TGTGCCAGCAGCTTAGATTCCCGGACTAGCGGCACAGATACGCAGTATTTT; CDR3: CASSLDSRTSGTDTQYF
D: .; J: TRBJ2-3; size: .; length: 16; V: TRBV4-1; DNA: TGCGCCAGCAGCCTTTCCGGGGGAGCCTACACAGATACGCAGTATTTT; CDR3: CASSLSGGAYTDTQYF
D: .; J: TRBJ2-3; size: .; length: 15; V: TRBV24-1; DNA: TGTGCCACCAGTGATTCGCGGTTGTACACAGATACGCAGTATTTT; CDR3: CATSDSRLYTDTQYF
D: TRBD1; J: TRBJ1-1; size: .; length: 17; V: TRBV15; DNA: TGTGCCACCAGCAGAGAAGGGACAGGGGGAAAAAGGACTGAAGCTTTCTTT; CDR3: CATSREGTGGKRTEAFF
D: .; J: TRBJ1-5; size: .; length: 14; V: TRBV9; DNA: TGTGCCAGCAGCGTAGGAGGATTCAATCAGCCCCAGCATTTT; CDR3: CASSVGGFNQPQHF
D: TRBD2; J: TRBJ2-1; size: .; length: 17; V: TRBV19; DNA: TGTGCCAGTAGTATCGGGAGCGGGGGGCCCCGTTACAATGAGCAGTTCTTC; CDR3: CASSIGSGGPRYNEQFF
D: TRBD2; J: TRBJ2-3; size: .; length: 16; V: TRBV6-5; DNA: TGTGCCAGCAGTTACCCTACTAGCGGGGGTACAGATACGCAGTATTTT; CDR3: CASSYPTSGGTDTQYF
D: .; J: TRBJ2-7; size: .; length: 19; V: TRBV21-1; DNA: TGTGCCAGCAGCAAAGCAGGGCGGACAGAAGGGGCCCGGGCCTACGAGCAGTACTTC; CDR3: CASSKAGRTEGARAYEQYF
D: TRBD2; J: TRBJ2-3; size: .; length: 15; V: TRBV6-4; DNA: TGTGCCAGCAGTGACGAGCGGGAGAAGTCAGATACGCAGTATTTT; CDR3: CASSDEREKSDTQYF
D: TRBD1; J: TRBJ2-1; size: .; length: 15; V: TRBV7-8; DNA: TGTGCCAGCAGCTCCCGGACAGGGCTTAGGAATGAGCAGTTCTTC; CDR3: CASSSRTGLRNEQFF
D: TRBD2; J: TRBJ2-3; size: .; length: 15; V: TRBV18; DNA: TGTGCCAGCTCACCCTGGACTAGCGGGTCAGATACGCAGTATTTT; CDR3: CASSPWTSGSDTQYF
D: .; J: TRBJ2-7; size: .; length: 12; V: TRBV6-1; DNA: TGTGCCAGCAGTGAAGGGACAGCTGAGCAGTACTTC; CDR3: CASSEGTAEQYF
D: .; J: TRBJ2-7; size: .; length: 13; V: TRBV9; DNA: TGTGCCAGCAGCGGGGGTACAGGGCGCGAGCAGTACTTC; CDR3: CASSGGTGREQYF
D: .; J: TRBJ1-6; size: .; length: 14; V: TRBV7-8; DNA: TGTGCCAGCAGCTTAAATTCGGATAATTCACCCCTCCACTTT; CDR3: CASSLNSDNSPLHF
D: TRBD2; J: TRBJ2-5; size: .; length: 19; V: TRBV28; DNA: TGTGCCAGCAGTTCAACCGACTGGACTAGCGGTAGGGGGCAAGAGACCCAGTACTTC; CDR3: CASSSTDWTSGRGQETQYF
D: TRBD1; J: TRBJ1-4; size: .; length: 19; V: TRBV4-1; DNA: TGCGCCAGCAGCCGCCCGATGGGGGACAGGGGGATATTTCGTGAAAAACTGTTTTTT; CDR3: CASSRPMGDRGIFREKLFF
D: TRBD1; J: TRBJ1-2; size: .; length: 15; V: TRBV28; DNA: TGTGCCAGCAGTTACCCGACAGGGGGAAACTATGGCTACACCTTC; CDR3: CASSYPTGGNYGYTF
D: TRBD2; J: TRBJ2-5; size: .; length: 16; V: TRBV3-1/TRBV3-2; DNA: TGTGCCAGCAGCCAAGATCCAGCGGGATTTCCAGAGACCCAGTACTTC; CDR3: CASSQDPAGFPETQYF
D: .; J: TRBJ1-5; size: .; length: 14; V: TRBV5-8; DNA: TGTGCCAGCAGCTTGGGGCAGGTTAATCAGCCCCAGCATTTT; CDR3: CASSLGQVNQPQHF
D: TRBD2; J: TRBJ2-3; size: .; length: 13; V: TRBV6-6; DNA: TGTGCCACCTCCGGGACTAGCTATGATACGCAGTATTTT; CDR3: CATSGTSYDTQYF
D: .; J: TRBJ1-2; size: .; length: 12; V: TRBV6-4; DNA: TGTGCCAGTACCGGACAGCTTTATGGCTACACCTTC; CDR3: CASTGQLYGYTF
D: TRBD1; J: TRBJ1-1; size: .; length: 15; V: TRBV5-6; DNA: TGTGCCAGCAGCTTGCCACCGACAGGGGACACTGAAGCTTTCTTT; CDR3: CASSLPPTGDTEAFF
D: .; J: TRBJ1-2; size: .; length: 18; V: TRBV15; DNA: TGTGCCACCAGCAGAGTCGCGGGGTTAACGGGGATTATCTATGGCTACACCTTC; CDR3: CATSRVAGLTGIIYGYTF
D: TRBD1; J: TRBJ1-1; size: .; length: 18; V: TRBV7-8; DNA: TGTGCCAGCAGCTTAGTTTGGGGGACAGGGTGGCTGAACACTGAAGCTTTCTTT; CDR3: CASSLVWGTGWLNTEAFF
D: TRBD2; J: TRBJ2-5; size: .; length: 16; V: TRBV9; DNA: TGTGCCAGCAGCCCTCCACCGGGACTAGGCCAAGAGACCCAGTACTTC; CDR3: CASSPPPGLGQETQYF
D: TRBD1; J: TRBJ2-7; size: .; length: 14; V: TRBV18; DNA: TGTGCCAGCTCACCCCTGCAGGGGGCTAGCGAGCAGTACTTC; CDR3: CASSPLQGASEQYF
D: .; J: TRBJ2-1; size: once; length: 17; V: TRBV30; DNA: TGTGCCTGGAGTGTAGGCCCGGGACTTAACTCCTACAATGAGCAGTTCTTC; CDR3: CAWSVGPGLNSYNEQFF
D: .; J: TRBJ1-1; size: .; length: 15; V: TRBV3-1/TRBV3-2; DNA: TGTGCCAGCAGCCCAATCCTTTTCACAGGGTCTGAAGCTTTCTTT; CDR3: CASSPILFTGSEAFF
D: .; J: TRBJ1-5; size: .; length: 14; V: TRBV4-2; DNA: TGTGCCAGCAGCCAATGGACGGGAGATCAGCCCCAGCATTTT; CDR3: CASSQWTGDQPQHF
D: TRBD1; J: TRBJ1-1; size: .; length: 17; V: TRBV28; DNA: TGTGCCAGCAGCCTTCTCCCGGGACAGGGTGGAAACACTGAAGCTTTCTTT; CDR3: CASSLLPGQGGNTEAFF
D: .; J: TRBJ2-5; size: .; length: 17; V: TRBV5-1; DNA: TGCGCCAGCAGCCCCTTTAGTGGCGGGGATTATTCTGTGGCCCAGTACTTC; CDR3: CASSPFSGGDYSVAQYF
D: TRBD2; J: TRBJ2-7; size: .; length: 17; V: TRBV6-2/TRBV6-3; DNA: TGTGCCAGCAGTACCCCCCAACTAGCGGGAGTCCTCTACGAGCAGTACTTC; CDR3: CASSTPQLAGVLYEQYF
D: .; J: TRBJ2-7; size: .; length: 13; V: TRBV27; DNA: TGTGCCAGCAGTTTTGTGGGAGCCTACGAGCAGTACTTC; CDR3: CASSFVGAYEQYF
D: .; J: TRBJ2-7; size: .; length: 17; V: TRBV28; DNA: TGTGCCAGCAGTTTCCTCCCAGGAGGACAGATTACCTACGAGCAGTACTTC; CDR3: CASSFLPGGQITYEQYF
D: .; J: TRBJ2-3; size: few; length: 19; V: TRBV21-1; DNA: TGTGCCAGCAGCTCGAGTCTGGGAACTAGCGGGAGACGGGCAGATACGCAGTATTTT; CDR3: CASSSSLGTSGRRADTQYF
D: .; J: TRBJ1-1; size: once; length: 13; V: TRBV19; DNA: TGTGCCAGTAGTAGCCGCCCGATAGAGGCGGCTTTCTTT; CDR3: CASSSRPIEAAFF
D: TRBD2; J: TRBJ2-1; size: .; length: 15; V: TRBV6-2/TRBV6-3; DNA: TGTGCCAGCAGCGTCCAGTGGGGGGGGTCCAATGAGCAGTTCTTC; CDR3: CASSVQWGGSNEQFF
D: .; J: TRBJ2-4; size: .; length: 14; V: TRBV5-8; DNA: TGTGCCAGCAGCTTAAGGGGGGGAAAAAACATTCAGTACTTC; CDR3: CASSLRGGKNIQYF
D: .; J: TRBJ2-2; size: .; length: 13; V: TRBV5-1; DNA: TGCGCCAGCAGAGCGGAGAACACCGGGGAGCTGTTTTTT; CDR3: CASRAENTGELFF
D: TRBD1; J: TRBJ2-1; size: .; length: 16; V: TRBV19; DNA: TGTGCCAGTAGTATAGGGACAGGGGGAATGTACAATGAGCAGTTCTTC; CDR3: CASSIGTGGMYNEQFF
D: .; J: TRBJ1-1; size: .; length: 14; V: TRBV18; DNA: TGTGCCAGCTCACCGCTAAGGCGGGAGGGTGAAGCTTTCTTT; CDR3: CASSPLRREGEAFF
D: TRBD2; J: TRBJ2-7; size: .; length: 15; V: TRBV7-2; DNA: TGTGCCAGCAGAAGGGGACTAGCGGGAGAGTACGAGCAGTACTTC; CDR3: CASRRGLAGEYEQYF
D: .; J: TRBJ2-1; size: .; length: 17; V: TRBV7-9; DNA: TGTGCCAGCAGCTTAGCGGCTAGTCGACCCCCCTACAATGAGCAGTTCTTC; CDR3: CASSLAASRPPYNEQFF
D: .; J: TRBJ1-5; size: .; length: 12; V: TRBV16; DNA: TGTGCCAGCAGCCTTATGTATCAGCCCCAGCATTTT; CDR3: CASSLMYQPQHF
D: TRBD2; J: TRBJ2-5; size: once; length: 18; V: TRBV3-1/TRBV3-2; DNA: TGTGCCAGCAGCTCCCACCCACGACTAGCGGGTGGGCAAGAGACCCAGTACTTC; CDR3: CASSSHPRLAGGQETQYF
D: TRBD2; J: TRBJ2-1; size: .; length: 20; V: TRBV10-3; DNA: TGTGCCATCAGTGAGTCCGAAGCCCGGGGTGGGAGGGCCGTGGGGAATGAGCAGTTCTTC; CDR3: CAISESEARGGRAVGNEQFF